Presented here are 20 T cell receptor beta chains from one specimen sequenced in a study of cytomegalovirus exposure and HLA in healthy donors. The PCR had 60 Vbeta and 13 Jbeta primers. TCRdb's copy holds only in-frame clones and misses some; the assay was immunoSEQ multiplex PCR. This sample carries 150,000 to 200,000 clones, over 75% of them seen once, and the ten largest clones take around 1.3%. The sample taken for sequencing was PBMCs. Every receptor here comes from a woman aged 25 to 39 in good health and CMV-seronegative.

The rearrangement links TRBV28 to TRBJ1-3; D might be TRBD1 (5 bases). In germline, CDR1 is MDHEN, CDR2 SYDVKM. The CDR3 length is 11 residues. Trimming cost V 9 bases and J 9 bases, with 12 bases left between them. In DNA, the CDR3 is TGTGCCAGTCAGTCGGGGGTCACCATATATTTT. Its translation: CASQSGVTIYF. Based on the CDR3 plus reference TRBV28 and TRBJ1-3, the full variable domain is DVKVTQSSRYLVKRTGEKVFLECVQDMDHENMFWYRQDPGLGLRLIYFSYDVKMKEKGDIPEGYSVSREKKERFSLILESASTNQTSMYLCASQSGVTIYFGEGSWLTVV.

The V and J genes are TRBV30 and TRBJ1-5, with 8 bases aligning to TRBD1. Germline CDR1 reads GTSNPN; CDR2 reads SVGIG (reference sequence). Trimming at V came to 5 bases and at J to 3 bases, leaving 6 bases not matched to a gene. There are 14 residues in the CDR3. The chain's CDR3 is CAWATGGYNQPQHF. In nucleotides, the CDR3 is TGTGCCTGGGCTACAGGGGGTTACAATCAGCCCCAGCATTTT.

V is TRBV7-8 and J is TRBJ2-2, with 8 positions matching TRBD1. Trimming took 3 bases from V and 6 from J; bases not matched to a gene: 6. The CDR3 is 15 residues long. The germline CDR1 and CDR2 sequences are SGHVS and FQNEAQ. CDR3 protein: CASSFATGEAGELFF. CDR3 nucleotides: TGTGCCAGCAGCTTCGCGACAGGGGAAGCCGGGGAGCTGTTTTTT.

The chain carries TRBV27 and TRBJ1-2, with D perhaps TRBD1 (5 bases). V was cut by 8 bases and J by 8 bases, with 18 bases left in between. The germline gives CDR1 MNHEY, CDR2 SMNVEV (reference sequence). This CDR3 is 13 amino acids long. The CDR3 region is CASSGKGRGGYTF. CDR3 DNA: TGTGCCAGCTCGGGCAAGGGAAGGGGCGGCTACACCTTC.

This clone was detected only a few times. This chain links TRBV5-1 with TRBJ1-1; unclear D gene. V lost 5 bases and J 4 bases, leaving 9 bases between the germline ends. This CDR3 is built from 12 residues. Germline V gives CDR1 SGHRS, CDR2 YFSETQ. DNA of the CDR3: TGCGCCAGCAGACTAGGGAGCACTGAAGCTTTCTTT. Protein: CASRLGSTEAFF.

V and J are TRBV21-1 and TRBJ2-5; the table's D gene call, TRBD1, was not cross checked with the DNA. TRBV21-1 corresponds to a pseudogene. The CDR3 is 14 residues long. The CDR3 sequence is CASSKAQVEETQYF. For the CDR3, the DNA is TGTGCCAGCAGCAAAGCACAGGTAGAAGAGACCCAGTACTTC.

The V gene is TRBV28, the J gene TRBJ1-3; D is uncertain. From germline, CDR1 is MDHEN and CDR2 SYDVKM. Trimming removed 5 bases from V and 0 bases from J, with 14 bases in between. The length of the CDR3 is 16 residues. The CDR3: CASSLDPQDSGNTIYF. The CDR3 DNA reads as TGTGCCAGCAGTCTTGACCCCCAGGACTCTGGAAACACCATATATTTT.

This clone has only a few counts. This chain links TRBV27 with TRBJ2-5, with D maybe TRBD1 (6 bases). Looked up from germline, CDR1 is MNHEY and CDR2 is SMNVEV (reference sequence). V was cut by 0 bases and J by 5 bases, with 13 bases left in between. The CDR3 length is 15 residues. The chain's CDR3 is CASSLSMAGVETQYF. The CDR3 bases are TGTGCCAGCAGTTTATCGATGGCAGGGGTGGAGACCCAGTACTTC.

This sequence joins TRBV2 and TRBJ1-1; a weak D match, TRBD1 (6 bases). This CDR3 is 13 amino acids long. Trimming left V 6 bases short and J 1 base short, with 9 bases between. Germline V CDR1 and CDR2: SNHLY, FYNNEI. CDR3 amino acids: CASRGDTNTEAFF. The DNA of the CDR3 is TGTGCCAGCAGGGGGGACACGAACACTGAAGCTTTCTTT.

This chain uses TRBV2 with TRBJ2-3; perhaps TRBD2 as D (5 bases). The germline gives CDR1 SNHLY, CDR2 FYNNEI. V was clipped by 6 bases and J by 2 bases, with 12 bases between them. This CDR3 has 14 residues. In DNA form, the CDR3 reads TGTGCCAGCAGGATTGTAGCGACCACAGATACGCAGTATTTT. Its translation: CASRIVATTDTQYF.

The V gene is TRBV5-4, the J gene TRBJ2-7, with 8 bases lining up with TRBD1. The CDR3 runs to 13 residues. Germline trimming cut 2 bases from V and 7 bases from J; bases unmatched to any gene: 5. CDR1 and CDR2 from the germline V gene are SGHNT and YYREEE (reference sequence). CDR3 in DNA: TGTGCCAGCAGCTTTACAGGGACAGGAGAGCAGTACTTC. Protein: CASSFTGTGEQYF.

This clone was recorded a few times. J is TRBJ1-4 and V is TRBV28; D ambiguous. CDR1 and CDR2 from the germline V gene are MDHEN and SYDVKM. Trimming cost V 5 bases and J 7 bases, with 17 bases left between them. The CDR3 has 15 residues. CDR3 sequence (DNA): TGTGCCAGCAGTGTCGTCGGTTCTGTGAGTGAAAAACTGTTTTTT. Translating gives CASSVVGSVSEKLFF. Full variable domain (rest looked up from reference TRBV28 and TRBJ1-4): DVKVTQSSRYLVKRTGEKVFLECVQDMDHENMFWYRQDPGLGLRLIYFSYDVKMKEKGDIPEGYSVSREKKERFSLILESASTNQTSMYLCASSVVGSVSEKLFFGSGTQLSVL.

This clone was seen a single time. Here the CDR3 reads CASSLAVGARGTYEQYF. As DNA, the CDR3 is TGCGCCAGCAGCTTGGCGGTCGGGGCGCGGGGCACCTACGAGCAGTACTTC. The chain has TRBV5-1 and TRBJ2-7, with TRBD2 as a possible D gene (6 bases). V was shortened by 0 bases and J by 2 bases, with 18 bases between the two germline ends. The CDR3 is 17 residues long. Per the germline V gene, CDR1 is SGHRS and CDR2 is YFSETQ.

This clone was detected a few times. The chain joins TRBV14 to TRBJ2-2; D is uncertain. V lost 6 bases and J 4 bases, leaving 3 bases between the germline ends. The CDR3 runs to 11 residues. Germline assignment: CDR1 SGHDN and CDR2 FVKESK. For the CDR3, the DNA is TGTGCCAGCAGTCTCACCGGGGAGCTGTTTTTT. As protein: CASSLTGELFF.

Here the CDR3 reads CASGLARDSEAFF. The CDR3 DNA follows: TGTGCTAGTGGTTTGGCCCGGGACAGCGAAGCTTTCTTT. The chain has TRBV12-5 and TRBJ1-1, with TRBD1 matching over 7 bases. V lost 1 base to trimming and J lost 8 bases; unmatched junction nucleotides: 4. Germline V gives CDR1 LGHNT, CDR2 FRNRAP. There are 13 residues in the CDR3.

The V call is TRBV6-6, the J call TRBJ1-2, with TRBD1 identical over 7 bases. V was clipped by 8 bases and J by 4 bases; unmatched bases: 10. The CDR3 has 14 amino acids. The germline V gene has CDR1 MNHNY and CDR2 SVGAGI (reference sequence). The CDR3 loop reads CASGAQGTSYGYTF. The CDR3 bases are TGTGCCAGCGGGGCACAGGGGACGAGCTATGGCTACACCTTC.

The chain couples TRBV2 to TRBJ2-2; no reliable D call. Germline CDR1 is SNHLY and CDR2 is FYNNEI. The V and J ends lost 11 bases and 1 base respectively, with 8 bases between them. The CDR3 covers 12 residues. CDR3 region: CAGRQNTGELFF. The CDR3 DNA reads as TGTGCCGGCCGACAGAACACCGGGGAGCTGTTTTTT. The variable domain in full, with the rest retrieved from reference TRBV2 and TRBJ2-2, is EPEVTQTPSHQVTQMGQEVILRCVPISNHLYFYWYRQILGQKVEFLVSFYNNEISEKSEIFDDQFSVERPDGSNFTLKIRSTKLEDSAMYFCAGRQNTGELFFGEGSRLTVL.

The chain links TRBV19 to TRBJ1-1; 9 bases align to TRBD1. V lost 9 bases, J lost 6 bases, and 14 bases stayed unmatched. This CDR3 spans 15 amino acids. The germline V gene encodes CDR1 LNHDA and CDR2 SQIVND (reference sequence). DNA of the CDR3: TGTGCCAGCCTTCCTCCGGGACAGGGTTTCGCTGAAGCTTTCTTT. As protein: CASLPPGQGFAEAFF.

In its sample, this clone was seen a few times. The chain combines TRBV11-3 with TRBJ2-1; 12 nucleotides agree with TRBD2. V trimming: 5 bases; J trimming: 7 bases; junction bases outside the gene matches: 6. CDR1 and CDR2 from the germline V gene are SGHNT and YENEEA. The CDR3 covers 15 residues. The CDR3: CASSPLAGGINEQFF. The CDR3 coding sequence is TGTGCCAGCAGCCCCCTAGCGGGGGGGATAAATGAGCAGTTCTTC. The variable domain in full, completed from reference TRBV11-3 and TRBJ2-1, reads EAGVVQSPRYKIIEKKQPVAFWCNPISGHNTLYWYLQNLGQGPELLIRYENEEAVDDSQLPKDRFSAERLKGVDSTLKIQPAELGDSAVYLCASSPLAGGINEQFFGPGTRLTVL.

The CDR3 region is CASSPLWTGNYGYTF. In DNA form, the CDR3 reads TGTGCCAGCAGCCCCCTATGGACAGGGAACTATGGCTACACCTTC. The chain employs TRBV14 and TRBJ1-2; 8 positions agree with TRBD1. V dropped 4 bases and J dropped 2; count of bases not matched to a gene: 6. The CDR3 spans 15 residues. Germline CDR1 reads SGHDN; CDR2 reads FVKESK.